This T cell receptor beta chain appears in the sequencing data of a study of Graves' ophthalmopathy and Graves' hyperthyroidism. About the research overall: Hyperthyroidism qualified as stable when ophthalmopathy did not develop within 18 months of follow-up. General observations from the study: Most expanded thyroid clonotypes above 0.001 frequency also appeared in blood. Progression of ophthalmopathy was predicted by the model with more than 70% sensitivity and approximately 72% specificity.

This clonotype has just a few counts. Its specificity is not known. RNA transcripts provided the template for amplifying TCR beta CDR3 regions. RT-PCR was first run with HTBI primers, then multiplex PCR in a second round. TCRdb reprocessed the multiplex PCR reads via MiXCR and lists one record per CDR3 protein. The sample records about 1.2 million distinct CDR3 sequences, about 38% being singletons. This CDR3 comprises 14 residues. The germline V gene has CDR1 SEHNR and CDR2 FQNEAQ (reference sequence). The ends were cut back, 5 bases at V and 2 bases at J, with 10 bases in the middle. V is TRBV7-9 and J is TRBJ1-3; D gene uncertain. Input material: peripheral blood or thyroid tissue (not recorded which). The sequence came from an adult man with Graves' hyperthyroidism. The CDR3 DNA reads TGTGCCAGCAGCCAAGTTCATCCTGGAAACACCATATATTTT. Its protein is CASSQVHPGNTIYF.